A selection of T cell receptor beta chains follows, all from one sample in a study of blood T cell repertoires in COVID-19. This table comes from immunoSEQ multiplex PCR, and its TCRdb copy is limited to in-frame clones, with some not included. The sample lists 350,000 to 550,000 clones, around 90% occurring once. Sequencing was performed on PBMCs or T cells enriched from blood (not recorded which). These receptor sequences come from a woman younger than 35 with acute COVID-19. CDR3s include the opening cysteine and the closing phenylalanine or tryptophan. A D gene is named only where the DNA matches it firmly. Where a row states a size, it is once, few, many or the class of an expanded clone; other rows omit it.

>.|.|TRBJ1-2|TRBV7-9
TGTGCCAGCAGCCCTACAGGAATCTATGGCTACACCTTC
CASSPTGIYGYTF
>.|TRBD2|TRBJ2-2|TRBV10-3
TGTGCCATCATGCCGGGAGGCACCGGGGAGCTGTTTTTT
CAIMPGGTGELFF
>.|.|TRBJ1-5|TRBV28
TGTGCCAGCACCTATTCCTCCCAGCCCCAGCATTTT
CASTYSSQPQHF
>.|TRBD1|TRBJ2-5|TRBV19
TGTGCCAGTAGTCCGAGGGACAGGAGCTCGGAGACCCAGTACTTC
CASSPRDRSSETQYF
>.|TRBD1|TRBJ1-4|TRBV19
TGTGCCAGTACCGGGACAGGCTCTAATGAAAAACTGTTTTTT
CASTGTGSNEKLFF
>.|TRBD1|TRBJ1-5|TRBV19
TGTGCCAGTAGTAAGACAGGGTACGGCAATCAGCCCCAGCATTTT
CASSKTGYGNQPQHF
>.|.|TRBJ1-4|TRBV3-1/TRBV3-2
TGTGCCAGCAGCCAAGGGACAAATAATGAAAAACTGTTTTTT
CASSQGTNNEKLFF
>once|.|TRBJ2-5|TRBV6-6
TGTGCCAGCACCGAGGGACTCGGGGTGGAGACCCAGTACTTC
CASTEGLGVETQYF
>.|.|TRBJ1-1|TRBV30
TGTGCCTGGAGTGTACGTACGGACACTGAAGCTTTCTTT
CAWSVRTDTEAFF
>.|TRBD1|TRBJ2-1|TRBV7-2
TGTGCCAGCAGCCCGACAGGGGGTACGACTAGAGGGCGCGAGCAGTTCTTC
CASSPTGGTTRGREQFF
>.|TRBD1|TRBJ1-2|TRBV28
TGTGCCATCCGACAGGGGGTTTCATATGGCTACACCTTC
CAIRQGVSYGYTF
>.|.|TRBJ2-5|TRBV6-5
TGTGCCAGCAGTTACTCGGTTCGGGGTTTGGAGACCCAGTACTTC
CASSYSVRGLETQYF
>.|TRBD1|TRBJ1-2|TRBV28
TGTGCCAGCAGAACCGACAGGGTCTACTATGGCTACACCTTC
CASRTDRVYYGYTF
>.|.|TRBJ2-7|TRBV7-8
TGTGCCAGCAGCTTAGGACAAAAACGCCACGAGCAGTACTTC
CASSLGQKRHEQYF
>.|.|TRBJ1-2|TRBV19
TGTGCCAGTAGTCCCAAAACAGGGCCTAACTATGGCTACACCTTC
CASSPKTGPNYGYTF
>.|.|TRBJ2-1|TRBV28
TGTGCCAGCGCTACAGGGAGTGAGTTCTTC
CASATGSEFF
>.|TRBD1|TRBJ1-6|TRBV3-1/TRBV3-2
TGTGCCAGCAGCCCGACAGGGACCTTTGATTCACCCCTCCACTTT
CASSPTGTFDSPLHF
>.|.|TRBJ2-7|TRBV4-1
TGCGCCAGCAGAGTATCACTCGTAGAACAGAACGAGCAGTACTTC
CASRVSLVEQNEQYF
>.|TRBD1|TRBJ1-4|TRBV27
TGTGCCAGCAGGGACAGGGTGAATGAAAAACTGTTTTTT
CASRDRVNEKLFF
>once|.|TRBJ2-3|TRBV27
TGTGCCAGCAGCCTAAAGCCGGTGGATACGCAGTATTTT
CASSLKPVDTQYF
>few|TRBD2|TRBJ2-3|TRBV7-9
TGTGCCAGCAGCCCTACGACTAGCGGGGCTGATACGCAGTATTTT
CASSPTTSGADTQYF
>few|TRBD1|TRBJ1-5|TRBV3-1/TRBV3-2
TGTGCCAGCAGACATCGGGACAGGTTCGGGAAGCCCCAGCATTTT
CASRHRDRFGKPQHF
>few|.|TRBJ2-2|TRBV7-6
TGTGCCAGCAGCTTATCACCGGACAGTTACACCGGGGAGCTGTTTTTT
CASSLSPDSYTGELFF
>.|.|TRBJ2-5|TRBV10-3
TGTGCCATCAGTGAGGTGACGGGAAGACAAGAGACCCAGTACTTC
CAISEVTGRQETQYF
>.|.|TRBJ2-3|TRBV7-2
TGTGCCAGCAGCTCTAGCACAGATACGCAGTATTTT
CASSSSTDTQYF
>.|TRBD1|TRBJ1-1|TRBV2
TGTGCCAGCGTCCGACAGGGCTACGGAAAGGGCACTGAAGCTTTCTTT
CASVRQGYGKGTEAFF
>few|TRBD1|TRBJ2-7|TRBV5-4
TGTGCCAGCAGCTCGGCCGGGACAGGGGGACCCTACGAGCAGTACTTC
CASSSAGTGGPYEQYF
>.|TRBD1|TRBJ1-2|TRBV28
TGTGCCAGCAGTTTCCCGACAGGGAGTAACTATGGCTACACCTTC
CASSFPTGSNYGYTF
>.|.|TRBJ1-1|TRBV5-1
TGCGCCAGCAGCTTGGAGTCTGATCGGGCTGAAGCTTTCTTT
CASSLESDRAEAFF
>.|.|TRBJ2-3|TRBV5-1
TGCGCCAGCAGCGACGGGAGAGCCCCTACAGATACGCAGTATTTT
CASSDGRAPTDTQYF
>.|TRBD1|TRBJ1-2|TRBV2
TGTGCCAGCAGCTCAACAGGGGTAGGATACACCTTC
CASSSTGVGYTF
>.|.|TRBJ1-2|TRBV10-3
TGTGCCATCAGTGTCAAGAGCTTATCTGGCTACACCTTC
CAISVKSLSGYTF
>few|.|TRBJ1-1|TRBV29-1
TGCAGCGTCCCAGGGGTGTACACTGAAGCTTTCTTT
CSVPGVYTEAFF
>.|TRBD1|TRBJ1-5|TRBV3-1/TRBV3-2
TGTGCCAGCAGCCCTACCGGGACAGGGAATCAGCCCCAGCATTTT
CASSPTGTGNQPQHF
>.|.|TRBJ1-1|TRBV6-2/TRBV6-3
TGTGCCAGCAGTTACTCATCAGTATCCACTGAAGCTTTCTTT
CASSYSSVSTEAFF
>.|TRBD1|TRBJ1-1|TRBV18
TGTGCCAGCTCTCCAGGGACAGGGAACACTGAAGCTTTCTTT
CASSPGTGNTEAFF
>.|TRBD1|TRBJ2-7|TRBV25-1
TGTGCCAGCAGTGAATCCTTCCTGGGGGGACAGGGGGCTTACGAGCAGTACTTC
CASSESFLGGQGAYEQYF
>.|TRBD2|TRBJ2-5|TRBV29-1
TGCAGCGTTGGGGTAGCGGGGGGAGGAAGGGAGACCCAGTACTTC
CSVGVAGGGRETQYF
>.|TRBD2|TRBJ2-1|TRBV29-1
TGCAGCGTTGTTCTTTCGGTACGGGGGGGTGAGCAGTTCTTC
CSVVLSVRGGEQFF
>.|.|TRBJ1-6|TRBV5-1
TGCGCCAGCAGCGCCGACAGTGTTCGGTCACCCCTCCACTTT
CASSADSVRSPLHF
>.|.|TRBJ1-1|TRBV19
TGTGCCAGTAGTATCGGGATAAGGACGTGGAACACTGAAGCTTTCTTT
CASSIGIRTWNTEAFF
>.|TRBD1|TRBJ1-2|TRBV18
TGTGCCAGCTCACAGGACAGGGTCTATGGCTACACCTTC
CASSQDRVYGYTF
>.|TRBD1|TRBJ1-1|TRBV11-2
TGTGCCAGCAGCCCCGATTCCAACAGGGGAATTTTCACTGAAGCTTTCTTT
CASSPDSNRGIFTEAFF
>.|TRBD1|TRBJ2-7|TRBV6-5
TGTGCCAGCAGAAAGGACAGGGAAGACGAGCAGTACTTC
CASRKDREDEQYF
>.|TRBD1|TRBJ1-1|TRBV7-9
TGTGCCAGCAGCCATCCCAGAGACAGGGGAACTGAAGCTTTCTTT
CASSHPRDRGTEAFF
>.|.|TRBJ2-2|TRBV28
TGTGCCAGCAGTTTACTCAGGACTGCCACCGGGGAGCTGTTTTTT
CASSLLRTATGELFF
>.|.|TRBJ2-3|TRBV5-6
TGTGCCAGCAGCTTGCCAGGGCATACGCAGTATTTT
CASSLPGHTQYF
>.|TRBD1|TRBJ1-2|TRBV28
TGTGCCAGCAGTTCACCGGGACAGTCTAACTATGGCTACACCTTC
CASSSPGQSNYGYTF
>.|.|TRBJ2-6|TRBV5-6
TGTGCCAGCAGCGTTCCCAGGCCTGGGGCCAACGTCCTGACTTTC
CASSVPRPGANVLTF
>.|.|TRBJ1-4|TRBV27
TGTGCCAGCAGTAGAGACTTCGCCGGACAGAGGGAAAAACTGTTTTTT
CASSRDFAGQREKLFF
>.|.|TRBJ1-1|TRBV27
TGTGCCAGCAGCCAAATTCAGGGGAGGGGCACTGAAGCTTTCTTT
CASSQIQGRGTEAFF
>.|TRBD2|TRBJ2-7|TRBV11-1
TGTGCCAGCAGCCCAGACGGGGGGTTTAGCTCCTACGAGCAGTACTTC
CASSPDGGFSSYEQYF
>.|TRBD2|TRBJ2-7|TRBV7-2
TGTGCCAGCAGCCTTACTAGCGACTACGAGCAGTACTTC
CASSLTSDYEQYF
>.|.|TRBJ2-7|TRBV3-1/TRBV3-2
TGTGCCAGCAGCCAACTATCCTACGAGCAGTACTTC
CASSQLSYEQYF
>.|.|TRBJ2-7|TRBV5-5
TGTGCCAGCAGATTAGGGGCCTACGAGCAGTACTTC
CASRLGAYEQYF
>.|TRBD2|TRBJ2-2|TRBV7-2
TGTGCCAGCCGACTAGCTCAGGGTACCGGGGAGCTGTTTTTT
CASRLAQGTGELFF
>.|TRBD1|TRBJ1-1|TRBV18
TGTGCCAGCTCACCAGGGGACAGGGAGTGGAACGAAGCTTTCTTT
CASSPGDREWNEAFF
>once|.|TRBJ2-7|TRBV6-5
TGTGCCAGCAAGGTGGGCGGCGGGACCCTCTACGAGCAGTACTTC
CASKVGGGTLYEQYF